In this sample, the clone carrying this T cell receptor (beta chain) turned up a few times. What it recognizes is unknown. This entry comes from a study of identical twins. Study-wide findings and caveats: Zero-insertion analyses were open to partial confounding by invariant MAIT and iNKT cells.

In TCRdb, the 5' RACE reads were re-called with MiXCR into one record per CDR3 protein. The repertoire includes roughly 630,000 distinct CDR3 sequences, around 7.4% of them detected once, and around 1.6% sits in the top ten. These data also featured in a second study, about yellow fever vaccine responses in identical twins. That investigation notes: After vaccination, twins' T cell response reportedly seemed partly convergent, partly personalized.

The specimen sequenced was PBMCs. The source is a woman aged 18-35 years in good health.

The DNA of the CDR3 is TGTGCCAGCAGCCGAGCTAGCGGGACGTACCAAGAGACCCAGTACTTC. Protein sequence: CASSRASGTYQETQYF. The chain uses TRBV4-2 and TRBJ2-5; the match to TRBD2 covers 9 bases. With V trimmed by 4 bases and J by 0 bases, 6 bases remained unmatched. Looked up from germline, CDR1 is LGHNA and CDR2 is YNFKEQ. The CDR3 sequence is 16 residues long.